The clone carrying this T cell receptor beta chain was recorded only once. This specimen belongs to a study of blood T cell repertoires in COVID-19. This CDR3 region has 15 residues. In germline, CDR1 is SGHRS, CDR2 YFSETQ. The V gene end was trimmed by 4 bases and the J gene end by 6 bases; junction bases not matched to a gene: 9. Assay used: immunoSEQ multiplex PCR; TCRdb lists only in-frame clones, some missing. The profile shows under 150,000 clones, around four fifths of them singletons. The chain is built from TRBV5-1 and TRBJ2-2; TRBD2 aligns across 7 bases. The TCR originated in a human donor in a cohort sampled during active COVID-19. Specimen: peripheral blood. CDR3 sequence: CASSLGLVPPGELFF. DNA for the CDR3: TGCGCCAGCAGCCTTGGACTAGTTCCCCCCGGGGAGCTGTTTTTT.